This T cell receptor beta chain was identified in a study of T cell changes during pregnancy in multiple sclerosis. Assay: immunoSEQ multiplex PCR; the TCRdb copy retains only in-frame clones and omits some. Among around 50,000 clones, 80% to 95% were seen once, and the ten largest hold 0.61%. The CDR3 has 17 residues. Germline V CDR1 and CDR2: LNHNV, YYDKDF (reference sequence). V lost 3 bases, J lost 8 bases, and 16 bases stayed unmatched. The chain joins TRBV15 to TRBJ2-1, with TRBD1 matching over 7 bases. This material consisted of CD4+ T cells from peripheral blood mononuclear cells, taken after pregnancy. The sequence derives from a female donor in good health, enrolled as a control in a pregnancy study. The CDR3 coding sequence is TGTGCCACCAGCAGCCTGGGGGCTAGGGGGCCACGGGATGAGCAGTTCTTC. Translated, it gives CATSSLGARGPRDEQFF. Looking up the rest from reference TRBV15 and TRBJ2-1 gives the full variable domain: DAMVIQNPRYQVTQFGKPVTLSCSQTLNHNVMYWYQQKSSQAPKLLFHYYDKDFNNEADTPDNFQSRRPNTSFCFLDIRSPGLGDTAMYLCATSSLGARGPRDEQFFGPGTRLTVL.